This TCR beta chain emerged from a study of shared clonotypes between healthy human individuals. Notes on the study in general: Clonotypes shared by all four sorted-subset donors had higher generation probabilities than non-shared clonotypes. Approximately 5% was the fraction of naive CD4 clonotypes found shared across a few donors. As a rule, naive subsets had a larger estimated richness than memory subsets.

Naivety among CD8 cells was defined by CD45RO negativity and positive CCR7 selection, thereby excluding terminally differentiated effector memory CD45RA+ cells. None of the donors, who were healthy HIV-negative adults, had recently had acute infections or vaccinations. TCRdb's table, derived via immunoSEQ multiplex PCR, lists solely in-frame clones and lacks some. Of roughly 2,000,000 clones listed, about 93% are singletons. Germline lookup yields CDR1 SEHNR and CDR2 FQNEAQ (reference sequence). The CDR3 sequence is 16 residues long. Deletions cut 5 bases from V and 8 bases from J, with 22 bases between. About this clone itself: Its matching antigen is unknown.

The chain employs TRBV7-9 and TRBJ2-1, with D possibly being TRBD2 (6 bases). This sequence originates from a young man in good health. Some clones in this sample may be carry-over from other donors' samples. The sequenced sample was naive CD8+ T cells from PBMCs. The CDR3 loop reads CASSGDSRSSLHEQFF. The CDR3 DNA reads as TGTGCCAGCAGCGGGGACTCACGCTCATCCCTCCATGAGCAGTTCTTC. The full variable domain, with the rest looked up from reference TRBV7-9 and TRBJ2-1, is DTGVSQNPRHKITKRGQNVTFRCDPISEHNRLYWYRQTLGQGPEFLTYFQNEAQLEKSRLLSDRFSAERPKGSFSTLEIQRTEQGDSAMYLCASSGDSRSSLHEQFFGPGTRLTVL.